This is a list of T cell receptor beta chains from one sample in a study of identical twins. TCRdb re-called the 5' RACE reads through MiXCR, storing one row per CDR3 protein. The sample lists about 490,000 distinct CDR3 sequences; 13% to 15% were seen once. This same sample was also taken into another study, of yellow fever vaccine responses in identical twins.

Sequencing used CD4+ T cells sorted from blood. The receptors come from a woman in her late teens or twenties in good health. CDR3s include the opening cysteine and the closing phenylalanine or tryptophan. D genes are given only for firm matches. Clone size is stated in some rows and not others, as once, few, many or a class when expanded.

clone size	V gene	J gene	D gene	CDR3 DNA	CDR3 protein
few	TRBV24-1	TRBJ1-5	NA	TGTGCCACCAGTGATGGACGGGGTTCGGCCCAGCATTTT	CATSDGRGSAQHF
NA	TRBV11-2	TRBJ2-1	TRBD2	TGTGCCAGCAGTTCTTATCCAGGGCCGGGACTAGCGGGATCCTACAATGAGCAGTTCTTC	CASSSYPGPGLAGSYNEQFF
NA	TRBV13	TRBJ2-1	NA	TGTGCCAGCAGCTCCCGGGACGGACTTTACAATGAGCAGTTCTTC	CASSSRDGLYNEQFF
NA	TRBV7-8	TRBJ2-1	TRBD2	TGTGCCAGCAGCGACCGACTAGCGGGATACAATGAGCAGTTCTTC	CASSDRLAGYNEQFF
NA	TRBV4-2	TRBJ2-2	NA	TGTGCCAGCAGCCAAGATGGGGAGGGGGCGAAGACCGGGGAGCTGTTTTTT	CASSQDGEGAKTGELFF
NA	TRBV25-1	TRBJ2-7	NA	TGTGCCAGCAGTGAATTATCGATCGGGACCGTTGTTTTC	CASSELSIGTVVF
few	TRBV11-1	TRBJ2-3	TRBD2	TGTGCCAGCAGCTCACCTCGGACTAGCGGGAGAAGTACAGATACGCAGTATTTT	CASSSPRTSGRSTDTQYF
few	TRBV14	TRBJ2-5	TRBD2	TGTGCCAGCAGCCAACGGAGGCTAGCGGAGCTTCAAGAGACCCAGTACTTC	CASSQRRLAELQETQYF
NA	TRBV5-4	TRBJ2-3	NA	TGTGCCAGCAGCCGAGGGGCTTTAGCGCTCACAGATACGCAGTATTTT	CASSRGALALTDTQYF
NA	TRBV3-1	TRBJ2-1	TRBD1	TGTGCCAGCAGCCCCTGGACAGGGGGCTACAATGAGCAGTTCTTC	CASSPWTGGYNEQFF
many	TRBV5-1	TRBJ1-1	NA	TGCGCCAGCAGTTCCACATCGGGGATGAACACTGAAGCTTTCTTT	CASSSTSGMNTEAFF
few	TRBV11-2	TRBJ2-1	TRBD1	TGTGCCAGCGGACGGGACAGGGTTTACAATGAGCAGTTCTTC	CASGRDRVYNEQFF
NA	TRBV7-2	TRBJ2-1	NA	TGTGCCAGCAGGGCGAGGTACACCTACAATGAGCAGTTCTTC	CASRARYTYNEQFF
NA	TRBV9	TRBJ2-3	TRBD1	TGTGCCAGCAGCACACCCAGGGGGCGCGGGTCTAGCGCAGCAGATACGCAGTATTTT	CASSTPRGRGSSAADTQYF
many	TRBV12-3/TRBV12-4	TRBJ1-5	TRBD1	TGTGCCAGCAGTTCACAGGGGGCGCTACCTAATCAGCCCCAGCATTTT	CASSSQGALPNQPQHF
NA	TRBV4-1	TRBJ2-7	TRBD1	TGCGCCAGCAGACGCGACCCGGGACAGGGCCCCGGAGAGCAGTACTTC	CASRRDPGQGPGEQYF
few	TRBV28	TRBJ2-1	TRBD2	TGTGCCAGCACTCTCGCGGGAGGATTCGTACGTGAGCAGTTCTTC	CASTLAGGFVREQFF
NA	TRBV5-6	TRBJ1-2	NA	TGTGCCAGCAGCTTGAAAGGTGGCTACACCTTC	CASSLKGGYTF
NA	TRBV3-1	TRBJ2-1	TRBD2	TGTGCCAGCAGCCTTAGCGGGAGGGCCGTCTATGAGCAGTTCTTC	CASSLSGRAVYEQFF
NA	TRBV5-1	TRBJ2-1	NA	TGCGCCAGCAGCTTGGGATGGTACAATGAGCAGTTCTTC	CASSLGWYNEQFF
NA	TRBV12-3/TRBV12-4	TRBJ1-4	TRBD1	TGTGCCAGCAGACCCGGACAGGGTACTAATGAAAAACTGTTTTTT	CASRPGQGTNEKLFF
few	TRBV7-2	TRBJ2-1	TRBD2	TGTGCCAGCAGCTTAGCGGGACTAGTCCACAATGAGCAGTTCTTC	CASSLAGLVHNEQFF
NA	TRBV20-1	TRBJ2-3	NA	TGCAGTGCTGGGTACGGGGCAGATACGCAGTATTTT	CSAGYGADTQYF
NA	TRBV6-5	TRBJ2-5	TRBD2	TGTGCCAGCAGTTACCATGCTAGCGGGGGGGGAGAGACCCAGTACTTC	CASSYHASGGGETQYF
NA	TRBV10-3	TRBJ2-3	NA	TGTGCCATCAGGTCGACAGGCCGCACAGATACGCAGTATTTT	CAIRSTGRTDTQYF
NA	TRBV28	TRBJ2-1	TRBD1	TGTGCCAGCATAAGGACAGGGAGCTACAATGAGCAGTTCTTC	CASIRTGSYNEQFF
NA	TRBV5-1	TRBJ2-2	NA	TGCGGCAGCTGCCGGGACACTGCGAACACCGGGGAGCTGTTTTTT	CGSCRDTANTGELFF
few	TRBV5-1	TRBJ2-1	TRBD2	TGCGCCAGCAGCTTGGGGTCTAGCGGGGGGAGCTCCTACAATGAGCAGTTCTTC	CASSLGSSGGSSYNEQFF
few	TRBV28	TRBJ2-7	NA	TGTGCCAGCAGTTTAGGGTACAGGGATGGTGAGCAGTACTTC	CASSLGYRDGEQYF
NA	TRBV7-8	TRBJ1-6	TRBD1	TGTGCCAGCAGCTCGACAGGGAATAATTCACCCCTCCACTTT	CASSSTGNNSPLHF
NA	TRBV7-6	TRBJ1-4	NA	TGTGCCAGCAGCTTTCAGGTTTACGAAAAACTGTTTTTT	CASSFQVYEKLFF
few	TRBV29-1	TRBJ2-2	NA	TGCAGCGTTGAGAAGGGAACCGGGGAGCTGTTTTTT	CSVEKGTGELFF
few	TRBV12-3/TRBV12-4	TRBJ2-1	TRBD2	TGTGCCAGCAGACCGGGACTAGCATTCAATGAGCAGTTCTTC	CASRPGLAFNEQFF
few	TRBV9	TRBJ2-6	NA	TGTGCCAGCAGCGTAGTGGGTAGTGGGGCCAACGTCCTGACTTTC	CASSVVGSGANVLTF
few	TRBV9	TRBJ1-5	NA	TGTGCCAGCAGCGTAGATGGTTATCCCAATCAGCCCCAGCATTTT	CASSVDGYPNQPQHF
few	TRBV6-1	TRBJ2-5	TRBD2	TGTGCCAGCAAAAGGGGAGCGGGAGGTCAAGAGACCCAGTACTTC	CASKRGAGGQETQYF
many	TRBV5-1	TRBJ2-3	NA	TGCGCCAGCAGCTCGCTAGACAGGTCCCACACAGATACGCAGTATTTT	CASSSLDRSHTDTQYF
NA	TRBV24-1	TRBJ2-3	TRBD1	TGTGCCACCAGTGAACCCGGGACAGAGAGCACAGATACGCAGTATTTT	CATSEPGTESTDTQYF
NA	TRBV20-1	TRBJ2-3	TRBD1	TGCAGTGCGACAACAGGGGCAGATACGCAGTATTTT	CSATTGADTQYF
NA	TRBV3-1	TRBJ1-1	NA	TGTGCCAGCAGCCAACCAGGTGAAGCTTTCTTT	CASSQPGEAFF
few	TRBV3-1	TRBJ2-5	TRBD2	TGTGCCAGCAGCAAAAATAGCGGGAGTGAGACCCAGTACTTC	CASSKNSGSETQYF
few	TRBV12-3/TRBV12-4	TRBJ1-1	TRBD1	TGTGCCAGCACCAAACAGGGGTTCACTGAAGCTTTCTTT	CASTKQGFTEAFF
few	TRBV5-1	TRBJ2-7	NA	TGCGCCAGCAGCTTGATTGCTACTAGTCGGCCCTACGAGCAGTACTTC	CASSLIATSRPYEQYF
few	TRBV9	TRBJ2-3	NA	TGTGCCAGCAGCCTTGAGGGGTCCGTAGGAGATACGCAGTATTTT	CASSLEGSVGDTQYF
NA	TRBV20-1	TRBJ2-7	TRBD2	TGCAGTGCTAGAGTCGTTTTAGCGGGGACCTACGAGCAGTACTTC	CSARVVLAGTYEQYF
once	TRBV27	TRBJ2-1	NA	TGTGCCAGCAGTTTATCGGCGTCCGGGACCCTTGTCAATGAGCAGTTCTTC	CASSLSASGTLVNEQFF
NA	TRBV6-1	TRBJ1-6	NA	TGTGCCAGCAGTAGGGGCCAGGGAGGTACTTCACCCCTCCACTTT	CASSRGQGGTSPLHF
many	TRBV7-9	TRBJ2-5	NA	TGTGCCAGCAGACCTAGGACAGCACAAGAGACCCAGTACTTC	CASRPRTAQETQYF
NA	TRBV9	TRBJ2-3	TRBD2	TGTGCCAGCAGCGTATCAATAGGACTAGCGGGAGGCGTGGATACGCAGTATTTT	CASSVSIGLAGGVDTQYF
few	TRBV20-1	TRBJ2-2	NA	TGCAGTGCCGAGAGGGGCGCCGGGGAGCTGTTTTTT	CSAERGAGELFF
NA	TRBV20-1	TRBJ2-2	TRBD2	TGCAGTGCTAGACCTCTAGCGGGAGTGGTAAACACCGGGGAGCTGTTTTTT	CSARPLAGVVNTGELFF
NA	TRBV4-1	TRBJ2-1	NA	TGCGCCAGCAGCCAAGATCGTAGGCTCACCCCCGGCGAGCAGTTCTTC	CASSQDRRLTPGEQFF
NA	TRBV29-1	TRBJ2-7	NA	TGCAGCGTTGCGGGCCGAAAAGGGCGGGAAATCTTTTACGAGCAGTACTTC	CSVAGRKGREIFYEQYF
NA	TRBV7-2	TRBJ2-1	TRBD2	TGTGCCAGCAGCTTAAGTAGCGGGGGAAATGAGCAGTTCTTC	CASSLSSGGNEQFF
NA	TRBV29-1	TRBJ1-1	NA	TGCAGCGTTGAAGAAAACCTGAGGGCTTTCTTT	CSVEENLRAFF